This TCR beta chain was found in a study of spatial heterogeneity in lung cancer. Time point indicated: sample taken at primary tumor resection. Researchers sequenced whole RNA taken from tumor, nontumor lung or frozen PBMC without sorting. Every individual TCR cDNA molecule carried its own unique molecular identifier, which allowed correction of PCR and sequencing errors. TCRdb redid the calling of the 5' RACE reads with MiXCR, one entry per CDR3 protein. The sample yields about 95,000 distinct CDR3 sequences, around 10% seen once. General observations from the study: At resection, ubiquitous expanded tumor TCRs appeared in blood more than at follow-up.

Concerning this clonotype itself: Antigen unknown.

V lost 0 bases and J 0 bases, leaving 7 bases between the germline ends. The CDR3 totals 15 residues. CDR1 SGHNT and CDR2 YYREEE come from the germline V gene (reference sequence). The V and J genes are TRBV5-4 and TRBJ2-1, with D uncertain. The source material was PBMCs, sampled at surgery. The clonotype comes from a male donor with early-stage non-small cell lung cancer. The CDR3 DNA reads as TGTGCCAGCAGCTTGGGGGAAGGCTCCTACAATGAGCAGTTCTTC. Translated: CASSLGEGSYNEQFF. Complete variable domain (other parts from reference TRBV5-4 and TRBJ2-1): ETGVTQSPTHLIKTRGQQVTLRCSSQSGHNTVSWYQQALGQGPQFIFQYYREEENGRGNFPPRFSGLQFPNYSSELNVNALELDDSALYLCASSLGEGSYNEQFFGPGTRLTVL.